These T cell receptor beta chains were read from a single sample in a study of OX40 agonist ivuxolimab in advanced cancers. The table came from immunoSEQ multiplex PCR; TCRdb's copy has only in-frame clones and leaves some out. Of around 11,000 clones in the sample, approximately 84% were seen once. Specimen: CD4+ or CD8+ T cells sorted from blood, collected in a trial of the OX40 agonist ivuxolimab. These receptors all come from an adult with an advanced solid tumor such as melanoma, head and neck, liver or kidney cancer. CDR3s include the opening cysteine and the closing phenylalanine or tryptophan. D genes are given only for firm matches. The size field is filled for only some rows; it gives once, few, many or a size class.

j_gene	v_gene	d_gene	abundance	CDR3nt	CDR3aa
TRBJ1-5	TRBV6-1	NA	NA	TGTGCCAGCAAGATCGGCAATCAGCCCCAGCATTTT	CASKIGNQPQHF
TRBJ2-1	TRBV30	TRBD1	NA	TGTGCCTGGGCACTCGGCAGGGGGCCCTACAATGAGCAGTTCTTC	CAWALGRGPYNEQFF
TRBJ1-1	TRBV27	NA	NA	TGTGCCAGCAGTCGGGACGGGGTCTACACTGAAGCTTTCTTT	CASSRDGVYTEAFF
TRBJ2-1	TRBV4-2	TRBD2	NA	TGTGCCAGCAGCCAAGTGGGACTAGCGGGGTCATCTTCCTACAATGAGCAGTTCTTC	CASSQVGLAGSSSYNEQFF
TRBJ1-1	TRBV10-3	NA	medium-sized	TGTGCCATCAGTGAGAACCGGGAGACTGAAGCTTTCTTT	CAISENRETEAFF
TRBJ2-2	TRBV27	NA	NA	TGTGCCAGCAGAGCCGGGGCCCCCGGGGAGCTGTTTTTT	CASRAGAPGELFF
TRBJ1-2	TRBV2	NA	few	TGTGCCAGCAGTGAAGCGCTCGGCTACACCTTC	CASSEALGYTF
TRBJ2-7	TRBV19	TRBD2	NA	TGTGCCAGTAGTACCATAAAGGCTAGCGGATCCTACGAGCAGTACTTC	CASSTIKASGSYEQYF
TRBJ2-1	TRBV27	NA	NA	TGTGCCAGCAGTTTATCCCGATCTAGGAATGAGCAGTTCTTC	CASSLSRSRNEQFF
TRBJ2-1	TRBV5-1	NA	NA	TGCGCCAGCAGCCCTGGGGCCAGCTCCTACAATGAGCAGTTCTTC	CASSPGASSYNEQFF
TRBJ2-7	TRBV27	NA	NA	TGTGCCAGCAGTTTATACGGGGCAGCCTACGAGCAGTACTTC	CASSLYGAAYEQYF
TRBJ2-3	TRBV4-1	TRBD2	once	TGCGCCAGCAGCCAAGACATTCATCGGGAACTAGCGGGCAGCACAGATACGCAGTATTTT	CASSQDIHRELAGSTDTQYF
TRBJ1-2	TRBV4-1	NA	once	TGCGCCAGCAGCCCAGGGGACCTCAACTATGGCTACACCTTC	CASSPGDLNYGYTF
TRBJ2-5	TRBV14	NA	NA	TGTGCCAGCAGCCTTTGGACTGGAGAGACCCAGTACTTC	CASSLWTGETQYF
TRBJ1-1	TRBV5-4	NA	NA	TGTGCCAGCAGCTTGGGTGTTCTCGGACGAACCATGAACACTGAAGCTTTCTTT	CASSLGVLGRTMNTEAFF
TRBJ2-5	TRBV7-3	NA	NA	TGTGCCAGCAGCGATGGACAGGGAGGGGAGACCCAGTACTTC	CASSDGQGGETQYF
TRBJ2-7	TRBV19	NA	NA	TGTGCCAGTAGCACGGACGGAGACGAGCAGTACTTC	CASSTDGDEQYF
TRBJ2-5	TRBV5-6	NA	NA	TGTGCCAGCAGCTTGGAGTCAGAGACCCAGTACTTC	CASSLESETQYF
TRBJ1-1	TRBV6-4	TRBD1	NA	TGTGCCAGCAGTGCCGGGACAGGGGGCACTGAAGCTTTCTTT	CASSAGTGGTEAFF
TRBJ2-7	TRBV9	TRBD2	NA	TGTGCCAGCAGCCCGACTAGCGGTCCCCCGACTCCCTACGAGCAGTACTTC	CASSPTSGPPTPYEQYF
TRBJ2-5	TRBV11-1	NA	NA	TGTGCCAGCAGCCGATCGTCTAACTCACAAGAGACCCAGTACTTC	CASSRSSNSQETQYF
TRBJ2-5	TRBV27	TRBD1	NA	TGTGCCATCGGACAGGGGGAACAAGAGACCCAGTACTTC	CAIGQGEQETQYF
TRBJ1-4	TRBV15	NA	NA	TGTGCCACCAGCAGTGGGCCTGCAACTAATGAAAAACTGTTTTTT	CATSSGPATNEKLFF
TRBJ2-2	TRBV5-1	NA	NA	TGCGCCAGCAGCCCTAACACGGCCGGGGAGCTGTTTTTT	CASSPNTAGELFF
TRBJ1-5	TRBV6-1	NA	few	TGTGCCAGCAGTGCACTAGGGGGACAGCCCCAGCATTTT	CASSALGGQPQHF
TRBJ2-5	TRBV6-1	TRBD2	NA	TGTGCCAGCAGTTGGACTAGCGGGGGCCAAGAGACCCAGTACTTC	CASSWTSGGQETQYF
TRBJ2-7	TRBV14	NA	NA	TGTGCCAGCAGCCAAGATAACACAGGCTCCTACGAGCAGTACTTC	CASSQDNTGSYEQYF
TRBJ2-2	TRBV4-1	NA	NA	TGCGCCAGCAGCCGGGACCACGGGTCCGGGGAGCTGTTTTTT	CASSRDHGSGELFF
TRBJ2-2	TRBV5-1	TRBD1	NA	TGCGCCAGCAGCCGTCTTGAGGACAGGGTGAACACCGGGGAGCTGTTTTTT	CASSRLEDRVNTGELFF
TRBJ1-1	TRBV25-1	NA	NA	TGTGCCAGCCGTACGGGCTGGGTTTCTTTCTTT	CASRTGWVSFF
TRBJ2-7	TRBV6-5	NA	NA	TGTGCCAGCAGTTACTCGACAGATTCCTACGAGCAGTACTTC	CASSYSTDSYEQYF
TRBJ2-3	TRBV5-1	TRBD2	NA	TGCGCCAGCAGCTCGGGGACTAGCCTCGCAGATACGCAGTATTTT	CASSSGTSLADTQYF
TRBJ1-2	TRBV6-4	NA	NA	TGTGCCAGGAGACTGTTGGGACCGGACTATGGCTACACCTTC	CARRLLGPDYGYTF
TRBJ1-1	TRBV19	NA	NA	TGTGCCAGTAGTATAGTCCCACATGGTGAAGCTTTCTTT	CASSIVPHGEAFF
TRBJ2-7	TRBV7-8	NA	few	TGTGCCAGCAGCGGCCCGGAAGAGGGCTACGAGCAGTACTTC	CASSGPEEGYEQYF
TRBJ1-5	TRBV4-1	TRBD1	once	TGCGCCAGCAGCCTACTCAGGGGGACCAATCAGCCCCAGCATTTT	CASSLLRGTNQPQHF
TRBJ2-3	TRBV5-1	NA	NA	TGCGCCAGCAGCTTGATCCACACAGATACGCAGTATTTT	CASSLIHTDTQYF
TRBJ2-7	TRBV7-9	TRBD1	NA	TGTGCCAGCAGCTCGCGGGGACAGGGACCTGTGCAGTACTTC	CASSSRGQGPVQYF
TRBJ2-7	TRBV4-1	NA	few	TGCGCCAGCAGCCAAGGAGAGTTATCCTACGAGCAGTACTTC	CASSQGELSYEQYF
TRBJ1-1	TRBV5-1	NA	NA	TGCGCCAGCAGCGACCTTTGGGAGAACACTGAAGCTTTCTTT	CASSDLWENTEAFF